Presented here are 15 T cell receptor beta chains from one specimen sequenced in a study of cytotoxic CD8 clonotypes in ibrutinib-treated CLL (dated by TCRdb to the early 2020s). Explained via the paper, the time point label denotes: 20 to 25 months on ibrutinib. Libraries were prepared through the immunoSEQ multiplex PCR assay. The source is immuneACCESS, and TCRdb retained only in-frame sequences with V and J called. Part of the clones is not carried over; for the studies checked, unresolved V genes explain less than half of this, and the remainder is unexplained. Across this sample there are fewer than 55,000 clones, with around 60% seen only once. Approximately 30% of the sample lies in the top ten. The sequencing used PBMCs, collected after 24 months of ibrutinib treatment. The receptors originated from a human donor with chronic lymphocytic leukemia.

V is TRBV14 and J is TRBJ2-6; TRBD2 might be the D (5 bases). Germline CDR1 reads SGHDN; CDR2 reads FVKESK. V gave up 4 bases and J gave up 10 bases, with 17 bases separating them. The CDR3 has 15 residues. CDR3 in amino acids: CASSPRERVGNVLTF. In DNA, the CDR3 is TGTGCCAGCAGCCCCCGGGAAAGGGTGGGAAACGTCCTGACTTTC.

The chain is built from TRBV5-1 and TRBJ2-1; no reliable D call. From germline, CDR1 is SGHRS and CDR2 YFSETQ. V gave up 4 bases and J gave up 6 bases, with 11 bases separating them. This CDR3 spans 13 amino acids. CDR3 loop: CASSQDWSNEQFF. The CDR3 DNA reads as TGCGCCAGCAGCCAAGACTGGAGCAATGAGCAGTTCTTC.

The chain employs TRBV11-3 and TRBJ1-1; D is possibly TRBD1 (5 bases). V shed 5 bases and J shed 4 bases, with 23 bases lying between them. Looked up from germline, CDR1 is SGHNT and CDR2 is YENEEA. The CDR3 spans 17 residues. The CDR3 here is CASSPGGRADLSTEAFF. DNA of the CDR3: TGTGCCAGCAGCCCCGGGGGGAGGGCAGACCTGAGCACTGAAGCTTTCTTT.

V usage is TRBV10-3 and J usage is TRBJ1-1; TRBD1 aligns across 8 bases. The CDR3 totals 15 residues. Germline lookup yields CDR1 ENHRY and CDR2 SYGVKD. The trim removed 3 bases at V and 3 bases at J, leaving 6 bases unmatched. The CDR3 bases are TGTGCCATCAGTGACCCTGGACAGGGTCACACTGAAGCTTTCTTT. Translation gives CAISDPGQGHTEAFF.

The genes are TRBV19 and TRBJ2-6; 8 bases are a match to TRBD1. The CDR3 runs to 17 residues. J was trimmed by 3 bases and V by 7 bases; bases with no gene match: 11. CDR1 is LNHDA and CDR2 is SQIVND in the germline V gene (reference sequence). The CDR3 reads CASTGGFNRGGANVLTF. The CDR3 nucleotides are TGTGCCAGTACAGGGGGCTTTAACCGCGGTGGGGCCAACGTCCTGACTTTC.

The chain carries TRBV4-1 and TRBJ2-7; D is possibly TRBD1 or TRBD2 (5 bases each). V was cut by 0 bases and J by 8 bases, with 8 bases left in between. The CDR3 runs 12 residues. Germline V lookup: CDR1 MGHRA, CDR2 YSYEKL. CDR3: CASSQDTGQQYF. The CDR3 nucleotides are TGCGCCAGCAGCCAAGATACGGGACAGCAGTACTTC.

This clone turned up a few times. V and J are TRBV6-4 and TRBJ1-2; tentative D call: TRBD1 (5 bases). CDR1 is MRHNA, CDR2 SNTAGT, per germline. The CDR3 loop spans 14 amino acids. V lost 4 bases, J lost 3 bases, and 12 bases lay in between. The CDR3 loop reads CASSAEWGDYGYTF. The CDR3 DNA reads as TGTGCCAGCAGTGCCGAGTGGGGGGACTATGGCTACACCTTC.

The V call is TRBV5-6, the J call TRBJ2-6, with a possible D match to TRBD1 (5 bases). V was shortened by 0 bases and J by 1 base, with 11 bases between the two germline ends. The CDR3 is 17 amino acids. From germline, CDR1 is SGHDT and CDR2 YYEEEE. The CDR3 DNA reads TGTGCCAGCAGCTTGGAGCAGGGTGGGTCTGGGGCCAACGTCCTGACTTTC. Its translation is CASSLEQGGSGANVLTF. The entire variable domain, with the rest obtained from reference TRBV5-6 and TRBJ2-6, is as follows: DAGVTQSPTHLIKTRGQQVTLRCSPKSGHDTVSWYQQALGQGPQFIFQYYEEEERQRGNFPDRFSGHQFPNYSSELNVNALLLGDSALYLCASSLEQGGSGANVLTFGAGSRLTVL.

V and J are TRBV5-4 and TRBJ1-2, with 9 bases that match TRBD1. The germline gives CDR1 SGHNT, CDR2 YYREEE (reference sequence). Trimming at V came to 4 bases and at J to 3 bases, leaving 4 bases not matched to a gene. This CDR3 spans 14 amino acids. The CDR3 bases are TGTGCCAGCAGCCCTGACAGGGGGGACTATGGCTACACCTTC. Its translation is CASSPDRGDYGYTF.

This clone was picked up a small number of times. The chain is built from TRBV5-1 and TRBJ1-1, with 9 bases identical to TRBD1. The CDR3 covers 15 residues. The ends lost 4 bases at V and 2 bases at J; junction bases unmatched: 6. CDR1 SGHRS and CDR2 YFSETQ come from the germline V gene. The CDR3 loop reads CASSRQGGFNTEAFF. The CDR3 DNA reads TGCGCCAGCAGCCGACAGGGGGGATTTAACACTGAAGCTTTCTTT.

A single count supports this clone. The chain employs TRBV7-8 and TRBJ1-1; no firm D call. This CDR3 is built from 13 residues. The V end lost 5 bases, the J end lost 1 base, and 8 bases lay between the germline ends. Per the germline V gene, CDR1 is SGHVS and CDR2 is FQNEAQ. CDR3 region: CASSPTRNTEAFF. The CDR3 DNA sequence: TGTGCCAGCAGCCCCACGAGGAACACTGAAGCTTTCTTT.

V and J are TRBV19 and TRBJ1-6; perhaps TRBD1 as D (5 bases). CDR1 is LNHDA, CDR2 SQIVND, per germline (reference sequence). This CDR3 is 14 amino acids long. V was shortened by 5 bases and J by 4 bases, with 9 bases between the two germline ends. CDR3 residues: CASSADRYNSPLHF. DNA for the CDR3: TGTGCCAGTAGTGCCGACAGATATAATTCACCCCTCCACTTT.

This clone has a handful of counts. The rearrangement uses TRBV2 and TRBJ1-2; TRBD1 matches 8 bases. Per the germline V gene, CDR1 is SNHLY and CDR2 is FYNNEI. V lost 7 bases, J lost 3 bases, and 10 bases stayed unmatched. The CDR3 totals 15 residues. The CDR3 DNA sequence: TGTGCCAGCAAGGCCCTAACAGGGGGGGACTATGGCTACACCTTC. This gives the protein CASKALTGGDYGYTF.

The rearrangement joins TRBV21-1 to TRBJ1-2. TRBV21-1 constitutes a pseudogene. The CDR3 is 13 residues long. DNA for the CDR3: TGTGCCAGCACGATTGACGGCGTATATGGCTACACCTTC. Its protein is CASTIDGVYGYTF.

This sequence joins TRBV5-1 and TRBJ2-7; D not certain. CDR1 is SGHRS, CDR2 YFSETQ, per germline. The V and J ends lost 4 bases and 9 bases respectively, with 17 bases between them. CDR3 length: 13 residues. The CDR3 protein is CASSLEPVSPQYF. Here the CDR3 DNA reads TGCGCCAGCAGCCTGGAACCCGTATCGCCGCAGTACTTC.